Following are 19 T cell receptor beta chains from one sample sequenced in a study of identical twins. TCRdb called the 5' RACE reads again in MiXCR, with one record for every CDR3 protein. The table lists fewer than 550,000 distinct CDR3 sequences, roughly 15% of them singletons. In addition, the sample was reused for a study of yellow fever vaccine responses in identical twins.

The sample comprised CD4+ T cells sorted from blood. These receptor sequences come from a woman between 18 and 29 years old in good health.

In its sample, this clonotype was seen many times. The CDR3 DNA is TGCGCCAGCAGGGGAATGGACCTGTTCTCTGGAAACACCATATATTTT. Its protein is CASRGMDLFSGNTIYF. V and J are TRBV10-2 and TRBJ1-3; no definite D call. The CDR3 is 16 residues long. Germline values: CDR1 WSHSY, CDR2 SAAADI. Trimming pared 6 bases from V and 0 bases from J, leaving 15 bases between.

The chain combines TRBV20-1 with TRBJ2-1, with 7 bases identical to TRBD2. The CDR3 runs 10 residues. V was clipped by 6 bases and J by 12 bases; unmatched bases: 5. Germline CDR1 and CDR2: DFQATT and SNEGSKA (reference sequence). CDR3 bases: TGCAGTGCGGCGGGAGTGGGGCAGTTCTTC. Translation: CSAAGVGQFF.

V and J are TRBV2 and TRBJ1-4, with 7 bases fitting TRBD1. From germline, CDR1 is SNHLY and CDR2 FYNNEI. The ends lost 6 bases at V and 7 bases at J; junction bases unmatched: 11. The CDR3 length is 15 residues. The CDR3 is CASSNDRVKVEKLFF. The CDR3 nucleotides are TGTGCCAGCAGCAACGACAGGGTGAAGGTTGAAAAACTGTTTTTT. The whole variable domain, filled in from reference TRBV2 and TRBJ1-4, reads EPEVTQTPSHQVTQMGQEVILRCVPISNHLYFYWYRQILGQKVEFLVSFYNNEISEKSEIFDDQFSVERPDGSNFTLKIRSTKLEDSAMYFCASSNDRVKVEKLFFGSGTQLSVL.

The rearrangement links TRBV5-1 to TRBJ2-7; tentative D call: TRBD2 (6 bases). The germline V gene has CDR1 SGHRS and CDR2 YFSETQ. This CDR3 has 14 residues. V was clipped by 0 bases and J by 3 bases, with 10 bases between them. This chain's CDR3 is CASSLGGVNYEQYF. The CDR3, as DNA: TGCGCCAGCAGCTTGGGGGGGGTAAACTACGAGCAGTACTTC.

This clonotype has ten or more counts. The chain is built from TRBV3-1 and TRBJ2-1; TRBD2 aligns across 13 bases. Germline V gene lookup returns CDR1 LGHDT and CDR2 YNNKEL (reference sequence). Germline trimming cut 8 bases from V and 5 bases from J; bases unmatched to any gene: 3. The CDR3 has 14 amino acids. The CDR3 bases are TGTGCCAGCTCCGGGACTAGCGGGGACAATGAGCAGTTCTTC. Encoded protein: CASSGTSGDNEQFF.

The CDR3 loop reads CASSLLSGAGSEQFF. In DNA, the CDR3 is TGTGCCAGCAGCTTACTTAGCGGGGCCGGAAGTGAGCAGTTCTTC. The chain recombines TRBV11-2 with TRBJ2-1, with 8 positions matching TRBD2. The V and J ends lost 2 bases and 9 bases, in that order; junction bases with no gene match: 9. CDR3 length: 15 residues. Germline V gene sequence: CDR1 SGHAT, CDR2 FQNNGV.

This chain connects TRBV9 to TRBJ2-2; perhaps TRBD1 as D (6 bases). CDR1 and CDR2 from the germline V gene are SGDLS and YYNGEE. Trimming took off 8 bases at V and 2 bases at J, with 13 bases between the two ends. This CDR3 has 14 amino acids. The CDR3 nucleotides read TGTGCCAGTACTTCCGGGACAAACACCGGGGAGCTGTTTTTT. This encodes CASTSGTNTGELFF.

The rearrangement links TRBV7-9 to TRBJ1-4; 9 bases agree with TRBD1. The CDR3 sequence is 14 residues long. CDR1 and CDR2 (germline): SEHNR, FQNEAQ (reference sequence). V dropped 5 bases and J dropped 5; count of bases not matched to a gene: 3. CDR3 protein: CASSQGQGNEKLFF. CDR3 DNA: TGTGCCAGCAGCCAGGGACAGGGAAATGAAAAACTGTTTTTT. The whole variable domain, remainder taken from reference TRBV7-9 and TRBJ1-4, is DTGVSQNPRHKITKRGQNVTFRCDPISEHNRLYWYRQTLGQGPEFLTYFQNEAQLEKSRLLSDRFSAERPKGSFSTLEIQRTEQGDSAMYLCASSQGQGNEKLFFGSGTQLSVL.

This clonotype was found a few times. V is TRBV20-1 and J is TRBJ2-3; 7 bases map to TRBD2. The trim removed 1 base at V and 2 bases at J, leaving 9 bases unmatched. CDR1 and CDR2 (germline): DFQATT, SNEGSKA (reference sequence). CDR3 length: 16 residues. CDR3 sequence (DNA): TGCAGTGCTAGAGTTCTTCCTAGCGGTTTCACAGATACGCAGTATTTT. This encodes CSARVLPSGFTDTQYF.

The sample holds many counts of this clonotype. This sequence joins TRBV25-1 and TRBJ2-1; D may be TRBD2 (5 bases). There are 12 residues in the CDR3. Trimming took 7 bases from V and 9 from J, leaving 13 bases between them. Germline V lookup: CDR1 MGHDK, CDR2 SYGVNS. This CDR3 is CASTEAGGEQFF. The CDR3 bases are TGTGCCAGCACGGAGGCGGGTGGTGAGCAGTTCTTC.

Only a few counts were recorded for this clonotype. This chain uses TRBV20-1 with TRBJ2-3; 8 bases line up with TRBD1. Germline-derived CDR1 and CDR2 are DFQATT and SNEGSKA (reference sequence). Germline trimming cut 0 bases from V and 4 bases from J; bases unmatched to any gene: 6. The CDR3 runs to 15 residues. The CDR3 here is CSARDVTGDADTQYF. CDR3 nucleotides: TGCAGTGCTAGAGATGTGACAGGGGACGCAGATACGCAGTATTTT.

The chain carries TRBV7-6 and TRBJ2-3; 7 bases fit TRBD2. The CDR3 is 15 residues long. From germline, CDR1 is SGHVS and CDR2 FNYEAQ. V gave up 5 bases and J gave up 4 bases; unmatched junction bases: 9. The CDR3 DNA reads as TGTGCCAGCAGCACGTGGGGGGGAGGTGCAGATACGCAGTATTTT. Protein product: CASSTWGGGADTQYF.

The J gene is TRBJ2-3, the V gene TRBV3-1; weak D call: TRBD1 (5 bases). Looked up from germline, CDR1 is LGHDT and CDR2 is YNNKEL (reference sequence). The CDR3 length is 14 residues. Between the trimmed V and J ends, which lost 4 bases and 0 bases, there was a span of 8 bases. CDR3 amino acids: CASSRQSSTDTQYF. The CDR3, as DNA: TGTGCCAGCAGCCGACAGAGCAGCACAGATACGCAGTATTTT.

V is TRBV24-1 and J is TRBJ2-7; D remains unclear. V was shortened by 3 bases and J by 5 bases, with 13 bases between the two germline ends. Germline CDR1 is KGHDR and CDR2 is SFDVKD. The CDR3 extends over 14 amino acids. The CDR3 reads CATSDRSVPHEQYF. The CDR3, as DNA: TGTGCCACCAGTGATCGATCAGTACCCCACGAGCAGTACTTC.

This clonotype was counted a few times. The chain couples TRBV4-1 to TRBJ2-7, with 14 nucleotides matching TRBD2. The CDR3 has 17 residues. CDR1 and CDR2 from the germline V gene are MGHRA and YSYEKL. V lost 5 bases and J lost 4; bases outside the gene matches: 10. Here the CDR3 reads CASSALGTSGSAYEQYF. CDR3 DNA sequence: TGCGCCAGCAGCGCACTCGGGACTAGCGGGAGTGCGTACGAGCAGTACTTC.

The chain joins TRBV11-2 to TRBJ2-3; 9 nucleotides line up with TRBD2. Trimming took 1 base from V and 4 from J; bases not matched to a gene: 6. The germline gives CDR1 SGHAT, CDR2 FQNNGV. The CDR3 is made up of 16 amino acids. The CDR3 DNA reads TGTGCCAGCAGCTTAGCCCTAGCGGGACGGGCAGATACGCAGTATTTT. It yields the protein CASSLALAGRADTQYF.

The chain combines TRBV10-3 with TRBJ1-5, with a tentative D call TRBD1 (5 bases). The CDR3 is 13 amino acids. V lost 6 bases to trimming and J lost 0 bases, with 6 bases between them. CDR1 is ENHRY, CDR2 SYGVKD, per germline. CDR3 sequence (DNA): TGTGCCATCAGCGGACATAGCAATCAGCCCCAGCATTTT. It translates to CAISGHSNQPQHF.

This clonotype was found many times. The chain is built from TRBV5-1 and TRBJ2-1; 12 nucleotides align to TRBD2. Germline CDR1 is SGHRS and CDR2 is YFSETQ. V was clipped by 3 bases and J by 6 bases; unmatched bases: 7. The CDR3 is 16 residues long. Here the CDR3 DNA reads TGCGCCAGCAGCTGGGCCGGGACTAGCGGGTTCAATGAGCAGTTCTTC. Translation gives CASSWAGTSGFNEQFF.

This clonotype came up a few times. V gene TRBV6-5 combines with J gene TRBJ1-6; 8 bases are shared with TRBD1. The germline CDR1 and CDR2 sequences are MNHEY and SVGAGI. This CDR3 is built from 15 residues. The junction had 4 bases not matched to a gene; V was cut back by 4 bases and J by 5 bases. CDR3 bases: TGTGCCAGCAGTTCCCGGACAGGGAATAATTCACCCCTCCACTTT. Its translation is CASSSRTGNNSPLHF.